The T cell receptor beta chain under discussion was sequenced for a study of cytomegalovirus exposure and HLA in healthy donors. The germline V and J ends were trimmed by 4 bases and 4 bases, with 16 bases remaining between them. The germline CDR1 and CDR2 sequences are SGHTS and YDEGEE. This CDR3 region has 15 residues. The PCR contained 60 Vbeta and 13 Jbeta primers. Measured with immunoSEQ multiplex PCR; TCRdb has only the in-frame clones, and not every one. This sample has some 180,000 clones, with around 73% found just once. Sequencing was carried out using PBMCs. This sequence joins TRBV5-8 and TRBJ2-3; maybe TRBD2 (5 bases). The TCR was taken from a woman between 18 and 29 years old in good health and CMV-seropositive. DNA for the CDR3: TGTGCCAGCAGCCCCCGGGCCGAGGGCCCAGATACGCAGTATTTT. Protein: CASSPRAEGPDTQYF.